Given below is one T cell receptor (beta chain) in context. This sample is drawn from a study of T-cell memory formation after mild COVID-19. Each CDR3 protein is one row after TCRdb ran MiXCR on the 5' RACE reads. The sample has fewer than 350,000 distinct CDR3 sequences, about a sixth seen once. The clonotype comes from a man between 18 and 29 years old who had mild COVID-19 (a few samples of this study predate the infection). Cell type and time point are not known. Input material: PBMCs or a T cell subset sorted from them (not recorded which).

CDR3 protein: CATRRVGGGSPLHF. DNA for the CDR3: TGTGCCACTCGGCGGGTAGGGGGCGGTTCACCCCTCCACTTT. The chain recombines TRBV12-3 or TRBV12-4 with TRBJ1-6; 7 bases fit TRBD1. V gave up 10 bases and J gave up 9 bases; unmatched junction bases: 12. The CDR3 spans 14 residues.